This T cell receptor beta chain was sequenced for a study of T cells after yellow fever vaccination. General observations from the study: Only a small proportion of the clonotypes turned up in both the CD4 and the CD8 compartments, likely arising from convergent recombination. Reappearance after the booster was seen for most primary-vaccination clones, at 95% to 97% CD4 and about 90% CD8.

This clonotype came up many times. What it binds is not known. The CDR3 extends over 17 amino acids. Trimming removed 0 bases at V and 5 bases at J, with 19 bases between. Germline V gives CDR1 LGHNA, CDR2 YSLEER. TCRdb independently ran MiXCR on the 5' RACE reads; one entry per CDR3 protein. The repertoire consists of 500,000 to 650,000 distinct CDR3 sequences, with approximately 16% occurring once and the leading ten covering around 15%. This sequence originates from a man aged 18-30 years who received the YFV17D yellow fever vaccine. The rearrangement uses TRBV4-3 and TRBJ1-1, with D possibly TRBD1 on 6 matching bases. The specimen comprised PBMCs, sampled 5 days after the first yellow fever vaccination. Written as DNA, the CDR3 is TGCGCCAGCAGCCAAGATGCTCGGGGGGGCGCGGGGACTGAAGCTTTCTTT. This encodes CASSQDARGGAGTEAFF.